The 23 T cell receptor beta chains below all came from one sample that was sequenced in a study of T cell responses to AZD1222 COVID-19 vaccine. TCRdb's table, derived via immunoSEQ multiplex PCR, lists solely in-frame clones and lacks some. The top ten hold 1% of the sample, which has 210,000 or so clones, approximately 94% seen once. The input for sequencing was peripheral blood, taken on day 0 of MenACWY control vaccination. These receptors all come from an adult in good health.

V is TRBV5-1 and J is TRBJ1-6; maybe TRBD1 (5 bases). The CDR3 covers 18 residues. Trimming removed 4 bases from V and 1 base from J, with 18 bases in between. Germline CDR1 reads SGHRS; CDR2 reads YFSETQ. This CDR3 is CASSQFLGTQSYNSPLHF. Written as DNA, the CDR3 is TGCGCCAGCAGCCAATTCCTTGGGACCCAGTCCTATAATTCACCCCTCCACTTT. The full variable domain, with the rest looked up from reference TRBV5-1 and TRBJ1-6, is KAGVTQTPRYLIKTRGQQVTLSCSPISGHRSVSWYQQTPGQGLQFLFEYFSETQRNKGNFPGRFSGRQFSNSRSEMNVSTLELGDSALYLCASSQFLGTQSYNSPLHFGNGTRLTVT.

The chain couples TRBV12-3 or TRBV12-4 to TRBJ1-5; no definite D call. There are 13 residues in the CDR3. V lost 3 bases and J lost 3, with 6 bases in between. CDR3 sequence (DNA): TGTGCCAGCAGTTTTAGCGACAATCAGCCCCAGCATTTT. Translation gives CASSFSDNQPQHF.

The J gene is TRBJ2-2, the V gene TRBV11-3; a weak D match, TRBD2 (5 bases). V lost 5 bases and J lost 2, with 15 bases in between. Germline loops: CDR1 SGHNT, CDR2 YENEEA. The CDR3 consists of 16 residues. CDR3 residues: CASSPIGSANTGELFF. Written as DNA, the CDR3 is TGTGCCAGCAGCCCCATTGGTAGCGCTAACACCGGGGAGCTGTTTTTT. The entire variable domain, with the rest obtained from reference TRBV11-3 and TRBJ2-2, is as follows: EAGVVQSPRYKIIEKKQPVAFWCNPISGHNTLYWYLQNLGQGPELLIRYENEEAVDDSQLPKDRFSAERLKGVDSTLKIQPAELGDSAVYLCASSPIGSANTGELFFGEGSRLTVL.

The chain is built from TRBV20-1 and TRBJ1-2; no definite D call. V lost 3 bases and J 4 bases, leaving 15 bases between the germline ends. Germline CDR1 DFQATT, CDR2 SNEGSKA (reference sequence). The CDR3 sequence is 14 residues long. CDR3 sequence reads: CSASWPPPAYGYTF. For the CDR3, the DNA is TGCAGTGCTAGTTGGCCACCTCCTGCCTATGGCTACACCTTC.

This clone was observed a single time. J is TRBJ1-2 and V is TRBV4-3; D is uncertain. CDR3 size: 14 residues. V was cut by 5 bases and J by 4 bases, with 14 bases left in between. CDR1 is LGHNA, CDR2 YSLEER, per germline. The CDR3 DNA reads TGCGCCAGCAGCTTTGGAACAATGACCTATGGCTACACCTTC. Translating gives CASSFGTMTYGYTF.

This rearrangement joins TRBV7-9 to TRBJ1-5; 7 bases are a match to TRBD1. Germline CDR1 SEHNR, CDR2 FQNEAQ (reference sequence). Trimming at V came to 6 bases and at J to 4 bases, leaving 6 bases not matched to a gene. The CDR3 loop spans 14 amino acids. Written as DNA, the CDR3 is TGTGCCAGCAGTTCCCAGGACAGGAATCAGCCCCAGCATTTT. This encodes CASSSQDRNQPQHF.

The CDR3 is CASRFGQDYGYTF. As DNA, the CDR3 is TGTGCCAGCAGATTTGGACAGGACTATGGCTACACCTTC. The rearrangement joins TRBV27 to TRBJ1-2, with 7 positions matching TRBD1. This CDR3 is 13 amino acids long. Losses at the gene ends were 6 bases for V and 3 bases for J; bases not matched to a gene: 4. Germline V CDR1 and CDR2: MNHEY, SMNVEV (reference sequence).

The chain links TRBV6-5 to TRBJ1-3, with D unresolved. V shed 10 bases and J shed 0 bases, with 16 bases lying between them. CDR1 MNHEY and CDR2 SVGAGI come from the germline V gene. This CDR3 spans 15 amino acids. The CDR3 protein is CATGSRSISGNTIYF. CDR3 coding DNA: TGTGCCACCGGGTCGAGAAGTATCTCTGGAAACACCATATATTTT.

V gene TRBV7-3 combines with J gene TRBJ2-3, with D tentatively TRBD2 (6 bases). V was cut by 5 bases and J by 4 bases, with 13 bases left in between. The CDR3 runs 14 residues. Per the germline V gene, CDR1 is SGHTA and CDR2 is FQGTGA. The CDR3 sequence: CASSASARADTQYF. CDR3 bases: TGTGCCAGCAGCGCTAGCGCCCGGGCAGATACGCAGTATTTT.

The CDR3 coding sequence is TGTGCCAGCAGACCTAGCGGGGGGTCCTACGAGCAGTACTTC. Protein product: CASRPSGGSYEQYF. The rearrangement uses TRBV14 and TRBJ2-7; 11 nucleotides line up with TRBD2. The CDR3 loop spans 14 amino acids. Germline trimming cut 6 bases from V and 1 base from J; bases unmatched to any gene: 2. The germline V gene has CDR1 SGHDN and CDR2 FVKESK. The variable domain in full, completed from reference TRBV14 and TRBJ2-7, reads EAGVTQFPSHSVIEKGQTVTLRCDPISGHDNLYWYRRVMGKEIKFLLHFVKESKQDESGMPNNRFLAERTGGTYSTLKVQPAELEDSGVYFCASRPSGGSYEQYFGPGTRLTVT.

J is TRBJ2-2 and V is TRBV28, with D possibly called TRBD1 or TRBD2 (5 bases each). Germline CDR1 reads MDHEN; CDR2 reads SYDVKM. The V gene lost 4 bases and the J gene lost 4 bases, with 10 bases spanning the gap. The CDR3 has 14 residues. CDR3 in amino acids: CASSSIGGTGELFF. The DNA for the CDR3 is TGTGCCAGCAGTTCCATTGGGGGCACCGGGGAGCTGTTTTTT. Full variable domain (remainder filled in from reference TRBV28 and TRBJ2-2): DVKVTQSSRYLVKRTGEKVFLECVQDMDHENMFWYRQDPGLGLRLIYFSYDVKMKEKGDIPEGYSVSREKKERFSLILESASTNQTSMYLCASSSIGGTGELFFGEGSRLTVL.

DNA of the CDR3: TGTGCCAGCAGTTTAATCACAGATACGCAGTATTTT. Amino acids: CASSLITDTQYF. This chain links TRBV28 with TRBJ2-3; D remains unclear. This CDR3 comprises 12 residues. V was cut by 2 bases and J by 2 bases, with 2 bases left in between. Looked up from germline, CDR1 is MDHEN and CDR2 is SYDVKM.

V and J are TRBV2 and TRBJ1-2; the D gene is possibly TRBD1 (5 bases). V was pared by 0 bases and J by 0 bases, with 17 bases between. The CDR3 totals 18 residues. Germline V lookup: CDR1 SNHLY, CDR2 FYNNEI. CDR3 nucleotide sequence: TGTGCCAGCAGTGAAGCGCGGGGCGGGGGGACCGCTAACTATGGCTACACCTTC. It is translated as CASSEARGGGTANYGYTF.

The genes are TRBV27 and TRBJ1-1; 11 bases are shared with TRBD1. After removal of 6 bases from V and 5 bases from J, the junction contained 11 bases not matched to a gene. The CDR3 consists of 16 residues. From germline, CDR1 is MNHEY and CDR2 SMNVEV (reference sequence). Here the CDR3 reads CASSEMDRGRVTEAFF. CDR3 nucleotide sequence: TGTGCCAGCAGCGAGATGGACAGGGGGCGAGTGACTGAAGCTTTCTTT.

This chain uses TRBV5-5 with TRBJ1-5; 8 bases are a match to TRBD1. The CDR3 spans 15 residues. CDR1 is SGHKS, CDR2 YYEKEE, per germline (reference sequence). The J segment lost 2 bases and the V segment lost 4 bases, leaving 5 bases of the junction unmatched. In DNA form, the CDR3 reads TGTGCCAGCAGCGTGGACAGGGCTGGCAATCAGCCCCAGCATTTT. The encoded protein is CASSVDRAGNQPQHF.

The chain links TRBV30 to TRBJ1-2, with 7 bases that match TRBD1. V shed 4 bases, J shed 6 bases, and the junction held 8 bases outside the gene matches. The V gene's germline CDR1 is GTSNPN and CDR2 SVGIG (reference sequence). This CDR3 spans 13 amino acids. The CDR3 loop is CAWTHPGQDGYTF. The CDR3 DNA is TGTGCCTGGACCCACCCCGGACAGGATGGCTACACCTTC.

The chain joins TRBV19 to TRBJ2-1; 11 nucleotides match TRBD1. Germline V CDR1 and CDR2: LNHDA, SQIVND (reference sequence). The CDR3 consists of 14 residues. V lost 6 bases to trimming and J lost 7 bases; unmatched junction nucleotides: 5. CDR3 in amino acids: CASRGQGVENEQFF. CDR3 coding DNA: TGTGCCAGTAGGGGACAGGGGGTAGAGAATGAGCAGTTCTTC.

The CDR3 reads CASSLGIDTEAFF. The CDR3 DNA reads as TGTGCCAGCAGCCTCGGGATTGACACTGAAGCTTTCTTT. The chain carries TRBV3-1 (or the pseudogene TRBV3-2) and TRBJ1-1, with D hard to call. This CDR3 is built from 13 residues. Trimming left V 4 bases short and J 3 bases short, with 9 bases between. Germline values: CDR1 LGHDT, CDR2 YNNKEL (reference sequence).

This chain joins TRBV19 and TRBJ1-5; TRBD1 might be the D (5 bases). V was cut by 10 bases and J by 4 bases, with 26 bases left in between. Germline loops: CDR1 LNHDA, CDR2 SQIVND (reference sequence). CDR3 length equals 17 residues. CDR3 amino acids: CATRRGFRASRNQPQHF. Here the CDR3 DNA reads TGTGCCACGAGGAGGGGATTTCGGGCCTCTAGGAATCAGCCCCAGCATTTT.

This chain links TRBV7-2 with TRBJ2-1; D may correspond to TRBD1 or TRBD2 (7 bases each). The V and J ends lost 5 bases and 4 bases respectively, with 18 bases between them. The CDR3 covers 16 residues. The V gene's germline CDR1 is SGHTA and CDR2 FQGNSA. DNA of the CDR3: TGTGCCAGCAGCCCCAGGGGAGGGGGCGGGTACAATGAGCAGTTCTTC. This gives the protein CASSPRGGGGYNEQFF.

The DNA for the CDR3 is TGTGCCAGCAGCTTAGACGGGAACGGAAACACCATATATTTT. Translated, it gives CASSLDGNGNTIYF. The rearrangement links TRBV7-2 to TRBJ1-3, with D unclear. This CDR3 contains 14 residues. V shed 1 base and J shed 4 bases, with 8 bases lying between them. Germline CDR1 reads SGHTA; CDR2 reads FQGNSA.

The V gene is TRBV28, the J gene TRBJ1-4; 9 bases agree with TRBD1. The germline V gene has CDR1 MDHEN and CDR2 SYDVKM. V dropped 4 bases and J dropped 0; count of bases not matched to a gene: 9. The CDR3 spans 18 residues. CDR3: CASSSPSRQGATNEKLFF. Written as DNA, the CDR3 is TGTGCCAGCAGTTCGCCGAGTCGACAGGGGGCAACTAATGAAAAACTGTTTTTT.

The chain employs TRBV3-1 (or the pseudogene TRBV3-2) and TRBJ1-1, with 8 bases aligning to TRBD1. The CDR3 is made up of 16 amino acids. V lost 5 bases, J lost 4 bases, and 12 bases stayed unmatched. From germline, CDR1 is LGHDT and CDR2 YNNKEL (reference sequence). The CDR3 sequence is CASSARTGSVGTEAFF. CDR3 bases: TGTGCCAGCAGCGCGCGGACAGGGTCGGTGGGCACTGAAGCTTTCTTT.